The source of this T cell receptor beta chain is a study of blood T cell repertoires in COVID-19. As handled by the study authors: Estimated nucleated cell counts came from reference gene primer amplification. Assay: immunoSEQ multiplex PCR; the TCRdb copy retains only in-frame clones and omits some. V and J calls plus clone size are reproduced from that table; the DNA served to infer D and trimming. Of roughly 150,000 clones in the sample, roughly 80% are singletons; the top ten hold around 7.9%. The specimen sequenced was PBMCs or T cells enriched from blood (not recorded which). The origin of this receptor is a man aged 45-60 years who had recovered from COVID-19.

The chain's CDR3 is CAISTGVADGYTF. For the CDR3, the DNA is TGTGCCATCAGTACAGGGGTGGCGGATGGCTACACCTTC. The chain couples TRBV10-3 to TRBJ1-2; 7 bases agree with TRBD1. Germline V CDR1 and CDR2: ENHRY, SYGVKD. Losses at the gene ends were 5 bases for V and 6 bases for J; bases not matched to a gene: 6. The CDR3 has 13 residues.